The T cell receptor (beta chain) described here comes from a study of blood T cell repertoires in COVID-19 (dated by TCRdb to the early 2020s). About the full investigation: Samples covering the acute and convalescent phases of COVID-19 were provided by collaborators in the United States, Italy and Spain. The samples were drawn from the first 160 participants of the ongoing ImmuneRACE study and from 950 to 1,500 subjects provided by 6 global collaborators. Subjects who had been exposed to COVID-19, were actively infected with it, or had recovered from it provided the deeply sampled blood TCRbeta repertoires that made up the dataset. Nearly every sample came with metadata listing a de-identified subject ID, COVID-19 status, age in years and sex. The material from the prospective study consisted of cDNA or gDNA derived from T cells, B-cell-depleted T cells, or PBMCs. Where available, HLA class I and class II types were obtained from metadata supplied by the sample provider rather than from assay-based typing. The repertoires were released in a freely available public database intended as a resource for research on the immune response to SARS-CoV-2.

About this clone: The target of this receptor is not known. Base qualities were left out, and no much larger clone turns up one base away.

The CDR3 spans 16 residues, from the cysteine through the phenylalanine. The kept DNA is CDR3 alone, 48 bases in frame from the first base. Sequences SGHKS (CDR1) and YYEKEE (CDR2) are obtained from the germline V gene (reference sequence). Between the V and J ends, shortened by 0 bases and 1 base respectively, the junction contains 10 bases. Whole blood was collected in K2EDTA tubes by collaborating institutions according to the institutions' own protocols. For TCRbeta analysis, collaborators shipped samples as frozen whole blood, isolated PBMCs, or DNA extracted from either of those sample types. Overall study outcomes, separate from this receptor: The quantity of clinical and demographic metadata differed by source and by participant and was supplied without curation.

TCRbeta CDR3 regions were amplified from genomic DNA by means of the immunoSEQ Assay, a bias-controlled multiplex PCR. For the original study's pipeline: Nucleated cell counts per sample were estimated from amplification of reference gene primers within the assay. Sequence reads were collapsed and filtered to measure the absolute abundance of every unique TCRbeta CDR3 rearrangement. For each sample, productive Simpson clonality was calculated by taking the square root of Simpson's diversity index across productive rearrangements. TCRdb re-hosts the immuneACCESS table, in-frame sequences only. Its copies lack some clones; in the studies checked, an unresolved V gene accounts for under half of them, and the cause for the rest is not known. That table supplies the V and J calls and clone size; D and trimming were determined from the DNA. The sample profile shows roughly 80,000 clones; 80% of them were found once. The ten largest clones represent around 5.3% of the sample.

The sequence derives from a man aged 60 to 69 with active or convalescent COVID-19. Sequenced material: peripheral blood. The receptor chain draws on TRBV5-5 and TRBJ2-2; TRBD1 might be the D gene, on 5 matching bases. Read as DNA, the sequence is TGTGCCAGCAGCTTGGAACCTCAGGGGAACACCGGGGAGCTGTTTTTT. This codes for CASSLEPQGNTGELFF.